The clone carrying this TCR beta chain was seen more than once but under ten times. The data derive from a study of blood T cell repertoires in COVID-19. Overall study: Samples came from the United States, Italy and Spain, spanning acute and convalescent COVID-19. Sample material is recorded as cDNA or gDNA derived from T cells, B-cell-depleted T cells, or PBMCs.

Followed longitudinally, the Seattle patients had been enrolled during active infection. Trimming removed 5 bases from V and 1 base from J; junction bases left unmatched: 13. The CDR3 loop spans 18 amino acids. Germline CDR1 and CDR2: SGHTA and FQGTGA. Original analysis: Reference gene primer amplification in the assay estimated nucleated cell counts. Sequenced by immunoSEQ multiplex PCR; TCRdb stores in-frame clones only, minus some. That table furnishes V, J and clone size, whereas the DNA furnished D and trimming. The profile shows about 250,000 clones, roughly 89% of them singletons. The rearrangement joins TRBV7-3 to TRBJ1-1, with TRBD1 matching 10 bases. The sequencing sample was made of peripheral blood. The clonotype was recovered from a woman aged 60-70 years with COVID-19, enrolled during active disease. CDR3 in amino acids: CASSLTGLTGGRNTEAFF. Here the CDR3 DNA reads TGTGCCAGCAGCCTCACGGGCTTGACAGGGGGCCGGAACACTGAAGCTTTCTTT. The whole variable domain, filled in from reference TRBV7-3 and TRBJ1-1, reads GAGVSQTPSNKVTEKGKYVELRCDPISGHTALYWYRQSLGQGPEFLIYFQGTGAADDSGLPNDRFFAVRPEGSVSTLKIQRTERGDSAVYLCASSLTGLTGGRNTEAFFGQGTRLTVV.